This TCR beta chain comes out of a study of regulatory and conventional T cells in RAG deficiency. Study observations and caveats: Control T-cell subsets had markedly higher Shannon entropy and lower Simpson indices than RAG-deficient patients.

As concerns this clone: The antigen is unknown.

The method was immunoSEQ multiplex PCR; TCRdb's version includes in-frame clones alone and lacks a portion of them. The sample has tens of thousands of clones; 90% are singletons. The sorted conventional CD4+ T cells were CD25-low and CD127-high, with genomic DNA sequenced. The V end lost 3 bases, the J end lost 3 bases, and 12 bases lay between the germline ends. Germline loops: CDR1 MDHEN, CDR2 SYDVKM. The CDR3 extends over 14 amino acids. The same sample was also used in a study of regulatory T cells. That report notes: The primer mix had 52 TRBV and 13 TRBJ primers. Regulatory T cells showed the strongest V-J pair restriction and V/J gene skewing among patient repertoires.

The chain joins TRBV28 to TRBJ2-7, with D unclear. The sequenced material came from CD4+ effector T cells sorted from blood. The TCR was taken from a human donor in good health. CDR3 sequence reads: CASSFSLTVYEQYF. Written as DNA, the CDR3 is TGTGCCAGCAGTTTCAGTCTCACGGTCTACGAGCAGTACTTC.